Shown below are 8 T cell receptor beta chains from a single sample sequenced in a study of esophageal squamous cell carcinoma under preoperative chemotherapy. One entry per CDR3 protein results from TCRdb running MiXCR on the PCR reads. The sample shows 32,000 or so distinct CDR3 sequences, 40% to 60% of them seen only once. The time point here: after preoperative PTX-NDP chemotherapy. The sample was acquired from a patient given preoperative chemotherapy. The source of these receptors is a human donor with esophageal squamous cell carcinoma. The donor label of this sample is uncertain.

Remarks on this clonotype: At one of its ends the junction is not consistent with the germline gene, which may arise from a read error. J is TRBJ2-3 and V is TRBV6-1; TRBD2 is a possible D gene (6 bases). This CDR3 region has 13 residues. Per germline, CDR1 MNHNS and CDR2 SASEGT. CDR3 residues: CARGLGGTNTQYF. CDR3 sequence (DNA): TGTGCCAGGGGGCTGGGAGGCACAAATACGCAGTATTTC.

As regards this clonotype: Because the CDR3 is missing its conserved closing phenylalanine or tryptophan, this is likely a read error. It is unclear where the CDR3 begins or ends on the DNA, so no DNA is shown, and the CDR3 is as TCRdb lists it. This sequence joins TRBV7-2 and TRBJ2-5. Germline CDR1 and CDR2: SGHTA and FQGNSA. Both ends counted, the CDR3 spans 13 residues. The CDR3 spells CASSFAIYETRYS.

This chain uses TRBV7-2 with TRBJ2-5; 9 nucleotides agree with TRBD1. The J call is doubtful: the DNA matches TRBJ2-1 better. CDR1 and CDR2 (germline): SGHTA, FQGNSA. This CDR3 contains 14 residues. DNA for the CDR3: TGTGCCAGCAGCTCACGGACAGGGGAAGCGACCCAGTTCTTC. This encodes CASSSRTGEATQFF.

This clonotype was observed at least ten times. This chain uses TRBV7-2 with TRBJ2-5; D is possibly TRBD1 (5 bases). CDR1 SGHTA and CDR2 FQGNSA come from the germline V gene. The CDR3 totals 15 residues. V was shortened by 5 bases and J by 11 bases, with 24 bases between the two germline ends. The CDR3 loop reads CASSPLYGAYNEQYF. The DNA of the CDR3 is TGTGCCAGCAGCCCTTTGTATGGGGCCTACAATGAGCAGTACTTC.

The rearrangement joins TRBV7-8 to TRBJ2-5, with D uncertain. The CDR3 is 14 residues long. Per the germline V gene, CDR1 is SGHVS and CDR2 is FQNEAQ. V gave up 8 bases and J gave up 7 bases, with 20 bases separating them. In nucleotides, the CDR3 is TGTGCCAGCGGCCGACCGCTGGGCCAAACGACCCAGTACTTC. Protein: CASGRPLGQTTQYF.

This clonotype has a handful of counts. This chain joins TRBV5-6 and TRBJ1-1; D uncertain. CDR1 and CDR2 from the germline V gene are SGHDT and YYEEEE. V lost 3 bases and J lost 3, with 15 bases in between. This CDR3 region has 15 residues. The CDR3 DNA reads as TGTGCCAGCAGCTCAAGAAGGACGGCTCACACTGAAGCTTTCTTT. This encodes CASSSRRTAHTEAFF.

A few counts support this clonotype. The chain links TRBV4-3 to TRBJ2-2; possibly TRBD1 or TRBD2 for D (5 bases each). Germline V gene lookup returns CDR1 LGHNA and CDR2 YSLEER. This CDR3 is built from 12 residues. Trimming stripped 7 bases from V and 3 bases from J, with 6 bases between. CDR3 in DNA: TGCGCCAGCATGGGGGACACCGGGGAGCTGTTTTTT. Translation: CASMGDTGELFF.

A note on this clonotype: A junction end diverges from the germline sequence, so it may reflect a read error. V is TRBV7-8 and J is TRBJ2-2; 7 nucleotides agree with TRBD1. There are 16 residues in the CDR3. CDR1 and CDR2 (germline): SGHVS, FQNEAQ. The CDR3 nucleotides read TGTGCCAGCAGCCGCCTACAGGCGGTAAACACAGGGGCGCTGTATTTT. Encoded protein: CASSRLQAVNTGALYF.